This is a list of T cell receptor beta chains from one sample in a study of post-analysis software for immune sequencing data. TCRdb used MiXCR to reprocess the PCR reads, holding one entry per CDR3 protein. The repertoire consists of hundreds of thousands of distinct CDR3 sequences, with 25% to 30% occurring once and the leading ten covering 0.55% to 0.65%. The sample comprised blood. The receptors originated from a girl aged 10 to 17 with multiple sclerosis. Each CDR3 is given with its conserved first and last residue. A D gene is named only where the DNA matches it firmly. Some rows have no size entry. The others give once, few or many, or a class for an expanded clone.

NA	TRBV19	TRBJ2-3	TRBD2	TGTGCCAGTAGTACGAGTAGCGGGGGCCCAGATACGCAGTATTTT	CASSTSSGGPDTQYF
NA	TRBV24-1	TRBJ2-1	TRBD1	TGTGCCACCAGACCCGGGACAGGGGCCTACAATGAGCAGTTCTTC	CATRPGTGAYNEQFF
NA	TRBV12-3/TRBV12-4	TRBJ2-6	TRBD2	TGTGCCAGCAGTTTCCTGACTAGCGGGTTCCCCCGAAAAACCTCTGGGGCCAACGTCCTGACTTTC	CASSFLTSGFPRKTSGANVLTF
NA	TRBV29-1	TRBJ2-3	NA	TGCAGCCACGGGTCGGGGGCAGATACGCAGTATTTT	CSHGSGADTQYF
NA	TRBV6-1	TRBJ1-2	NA	TGTGCCAGCAGTGATTTAGTCCCCCTGGAGGACGGCTACACCTTC	CASSDLVPLEDGYTF
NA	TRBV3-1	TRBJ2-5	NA	TGTGCCAGCAGCCAAGAACCGGCCCGACGGGAAGAGACCCAGTACTTC	CASSQEPARREETQYF
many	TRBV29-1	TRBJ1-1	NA	TGCAGCGTTGAAGGGACTGAAGCTTTCTTT	CSVEGTEAFF
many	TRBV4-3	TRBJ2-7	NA	TGCGCCAGCAGCCACGGGGACGAGCAGTACTTC	CASSHGDEQYF
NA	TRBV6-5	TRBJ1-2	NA	TGTGCCAGCAGTATCGAGAGCCATAGCGGCTACACCTTC	CASSIESHSGYTF
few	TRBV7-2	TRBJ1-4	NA	TGTGCCAGCAGCTTAGAGTCTCGGGGGGAAAAACTGTTTTTT	CASSLESRGEKLFF
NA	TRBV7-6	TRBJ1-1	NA	TGTGCCAGCAGCCCCTCAAGGTGGACGAACACTGAAGCTTTCTTT	CASSPSRWTNTEAFF
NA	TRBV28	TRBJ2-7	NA	TGTGCCAGCTCCGTGGGGGCAAGGTACGAGCAGTACTTC	CASSVGARYEQYF
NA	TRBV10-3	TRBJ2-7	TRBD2	TGTGCCATCAGCGGGACTAGCGCAATAAGCTCCTACGAGCAGTACTTC	CAISGTSAISSYEQYF
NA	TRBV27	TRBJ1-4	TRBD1	TGTGCCAGCAGTTCCCCGGGACAGGGGTTTGAAAAACTGTTTTTT	CASSSPGQGFEKLFF
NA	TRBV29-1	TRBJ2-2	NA	TGCAGCGTTTCACAGGGTGAGAACACCGGGGAGCTGTTTTTT	CSVSQGENTGELFF
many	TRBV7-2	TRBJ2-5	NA	TGTGCCAGCAGCTTCCAGGGGTTGGAGACCCAGTACTTC	CASSFQGLETQYF
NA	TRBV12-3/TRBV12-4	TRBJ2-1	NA	TGTGCCAGCAGTTTAACGCTAGCGTCGGTCGATGAGCAGTTCTTC	CASSLTLASVDEQFF
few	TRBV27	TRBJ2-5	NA	TGTGCCAGCAGTTTATCTGGGCCCCCAACCGAGACCCAGTACTTC	CASSLSGPPTETQYF
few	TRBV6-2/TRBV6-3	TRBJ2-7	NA	TGTGCCAGCAGTTACTCGAGCCGAAAATACGAGCAGTACTTC	CASSYSSRKYEQYF
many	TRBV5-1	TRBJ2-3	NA	TGCGCCAGCAGCGCGGGCCTTCCATCGGATACGCAGTATTTT	CASSAGLPSDTQYF
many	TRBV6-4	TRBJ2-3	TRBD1	TGTGCCAGCAGCCGGGACAGGGGGTCAGATACGCAGTATTTT	CASSRDRGSDTQYF
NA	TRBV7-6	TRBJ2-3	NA	TGTGCCAGCAGCTTAAAGGGTATCGGGATCACAGATACGCAGTATTTT	CASSLKGIGITDTQYF
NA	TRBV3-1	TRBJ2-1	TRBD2	TGTGCCAGCAGCCCCCAGCGGGACCCGAAGTTCTTC	CASSPQRDPKFF
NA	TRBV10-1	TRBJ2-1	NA	TGCGCCAGCAGTGTGAGGGTGGGAAATGAGCAGTTCTTC	CASSVRVGNEQFF
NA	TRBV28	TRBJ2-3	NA	TGTGCCACCACCAGGGCTTCCGATACGCAGTATTTT	CATTRASDTQYF
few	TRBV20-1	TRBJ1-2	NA	TGCAGTGCTCGCACCCGACAGCATAAGAATAACTATGGCTACACCTTC	CSARTRQHKNNYGYTF
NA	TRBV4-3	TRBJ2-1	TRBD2	TGCGCCAGCAGCCCGCGGCCTAGCGGGAGTTCGTCCTACAATGAGCAGTTCTTC	CASSPRPSGSSSYNEQFF